The 25 T cell receptor beta chains given below trace back to one sample, sequenced in a study of blood T cell repertoires in COVID-19. Some clones are missing from TCRdb's copy, which holds only in-frame ones; the method was immunoSEQ multiplex PCR. The sample records over 200,000 clones, around 90% being singletons. The sequencing sample was made of PBMCs or T cells enriched from blood (not recorded which). The receptor source for this set is a man aged 25 to 40 who had recovered from COVID-19.

This chain links TRBV6-5 with TRBJ2-7, with TRBD2 as a possible D gene (6 bases). Germline V CDR1 and CDR2: MNHEY, SVGAGI. The ends were cut back, 3 bases at V and 3 bases at J, with 15 bases in the middle. The CDR3 loop spans 15 amino acids. CDR3 DNA sequence: TGTGCCAGCAGTTATTATACCGGGACTGGCTACGAGCAGTACTTC. Translation: CASSYYTGTGYEQYF.

The chain joins TRBV19 to TRBJ2-7; weak D call: TRBD1 (6 bases). This CDR3 is 16 amino acids long. V shed 3 bases and J shed 2 bases, with 17 bases lying between them. Germline V CDR1 and CDR2: LNHDA, SQIVND (reference sequence). The CDR3 loop is CASSMEFGQSTYEQYF. In nucleotides, the CDR3 is TGTGCCAGTAGTATGGAGTTCGGACAGAGTACCTACGAGCAGTACTTC.

The chain uses TRBV5-4 and TRBJ1-5; 11 nucleotides align to TRBD1. The V and J ends lost 7 bases and 5 bases, in that order; junction bases with no gene match: 14. CDR3 length: 17 amino acids. Germline CDR1 is SGHNT and CDR2 is YYREEE (reference sequence). As DNA, the CDR3 is TGTGCCAGCTTAGGGGGACAGGGGGGGCTCTGGGATCAGCCCCAGCATTTT. It specifies CASLGGQGGLWDQPQHF. Drawing the rest from reference TRBV5-4 and TRBJ1-5, the complete variable domain is ETGVTQSPTHLIKTRGQQVTLRCSSQSGHNTVSWYQQALGQGPQFIFQYYREEENGRGNFPPRFSGLQFPNYSSELNVNALELDDSALYLCASLGGQGGLWDQPQHFGDGTRLSIL.

The chain is built from TRBV27 and TRBJ1-6; possibly TRBD1 for D (6 bases). V lost 1 base to trimming and J lost 6 bases, with 16 bases between them. CDR1 and CDR2 from the germline V gene are MNHEY and SMNVEV (reference sequence). The CDR3 extends over 17 amino acids. CDR3 loop: CASSLYTPQGGNSPLHF. DNA of the CDR3: TGTGCCAGCAGTTTATACACACCACAGGGCGGTAATTCACCCCTCCACTTT.

In regard to this clone: Other DNA sequences in the sample encode the same CDR3. The chain combines TRBV2 with TRBJ1-2, with D hard to call. Germline V lookup: CDR1 SNHLY, CDR2 FYNNEI. This CDR3 is 11 amino acids long. V gave up 4 bases and J gave up 5 bases, with 5 bases separating them. CDR3 DNA: TGTGCCAGCAGTGCAGGATATGGCTACACCTTC. This gives the protein CASSAGYGYTF. The complete variable domain, with remaining parts taken from reference TRBV2 and TRBJ1-2, reads EPEVTQTPSHQVTQMGQEVILRCVPISNHLYFYWYRQILGQKVEFLVSFYNNEISEKSEIFDDQFSVERPDGSNFTLKIRSTKLEDSAMYFCASSAGYGYTFGSGTRLTVV.

This chain uses TRBV2 with TRBJ1-5; D is perhaps TRBD1 (6 bases). The CDR3 has 15 amino acids. V was shortened by 4 bases and J by 4 bases, with 14 bases between the two germline ends. The germline V gene encodes CDR1 SNHLY and CDR2 FYNNEI. The CDR3 protein is CASSVREGGNQPQHF. In nucleotides, the CDR3 is TGTGCCAGCAGTGTTAGGGAGGGGGGGAATCAGCCCCAGCATTTT.

This chain joins TRBV27 and TRBJ1-6; 8 bases are a match to TRBD1. The germline gives CDR1 MNHEY, CDR2 SMNVEV (reference sequence). This CDR3 has 17 amino acids. The V segment lost 5 bases and the J segment 4 bases; nucleotides outside the gene matches: 10. In DNA form, the CDR3 reads TGTGCCAGCAGTCCGATTCTTGACAGGGGTTATAATTCACCCCTCCACTTT. Residues: CASSPILDRGYNSPLHF.

The chain's CDR3 is CASSYKVSSGSMGSYNEQFF. In DNA form, the CDR3 reads TGTGCCAGCAGCTACAAGGTGTCTAGCGGGAGTATGGGGTCCTACAATGAGCAGTTCTTC. This sequence joins TRBV3-1 (or the pseudogene TRBV3-2) and TRBJ2-1; TRBD2 agrees at 10 bases. The CDR3 covers 20 residues. The germline V gene encodes CDR1 LGHDT and CDR2 YNNKEL (reference sequence). Trimming at V came to 5 bases and at J to 1 base, leaving 17 bases not matched to a gene.

This chain links TRBV18 with TRBJ1-4; D gene uncertain. This CDR3 has 14 amino acids. Trimming took off 6 bases at V and 7 bases at J, with 15 bases between the two ends. Germline V gene sequence: CDR1 KGHSH, CDR2 LQKENI. CDR3 loop: CASSRGTVGEKLFF. CDR3 DNA: TGTGCCAGCTCCCGGGGAACGGTGGGTGAAAAACTGTTTTTT.

V gene TRBV7-9 combines with J gene TRBJ2-3; perhaps TRBD2 as D (5 bases). The CDR3 sequence is 15 residues long. Trimming pared 4 bases from V and 2 bases from J, leaving 13 bases between. Germline CDR1 SEHNR, CDR2 FQNEAQ (reference sequence). The CDR3 sequence is CASSSLGVVTDTQYF. DNA for the CDR3: TGTGCCAGCAGCTCTCTCGGGGTGGTCACAGATACGCAGTATTTT.

This clone was seen a handful of times. This sequence joins TRBV29-1 and TRBJ2-7; 7 bases fit TRBD2. Germline CDR1 is SQVTM and CDR2 is ANQGSEA. The CDR3 totals 13 residues. Trimming took 4 bases from V and 3 from J; bases not matched to a gene: 6. CDR3 amino acids: CSVVSGFGYEQYF. Here the CDR3 DNA reads TGCAGCGTTGTTAGCGGGTTTGGCTACGAGCAGTACTTC.

The chain couples TRBV5-1 to TRBJ1-3, with 7 positions matching TRBD1. Germline V lookup: CDR1 SGHRS, CDR2 YFSETQ. The CDR3 spans 15 residues. Unmatched junction bases numbered 3, after V lost 3 bases and J lost 0 bases. In DNA, the CDR3 is TGCGCCAGCAGCTCAGGGGGTTACTCTGGAAACACCATATATTTT. Translating gives CASSSGGYSGNTIYF.

The V and J genes are TRBV3-1 (or the pseudogene TRBV3-2) and TRBJ2-7; D is perhaps TRBD1 (6 bases). CDR3 length equals 14 residues. Trimming shortened V by 1 base and J by 4 bases, and 11 bases separated the two germline ends. The germline V gene encodes CDR1 LGHDT and CDR2 YNNKEL (reference sequence). The CDR3 region is CASSQVQGRYEQYF. CDR3 nucleotides: TGTGCCAGCAGCCAAGTTCAGGGGCGATACGAGCAGTACTTC.

The V gene is TRBV11-2, the J gene TRBJ1-2; TRBD1 aligns across 9 bases. From germline, CDR1 is SGHAT and CDR2 FQNNGV. Trimming took 5 bases from V and 7 from J; bases not matched to a gene: 8. CDR3 length: 14 amino acids. CDR3 nucleotide sequence: TGTGCCAGCAGCCGGGGACAGGGTTTCGGTGGCTACACCTTC. Protein sequence: CASSRGQGFGGYTF.

This clone was detected only a few times. The rearrangement links TRBV11-2 to TRBJ2-1; tentatively, D is TRBD1 (5 bases). Germline assignment: CDR1 SGHAT and CDR2 FQNNGV. The CDR3 has 15 residues. The V end was cut by 4 bases, the J end by 5 bases, with 15 bases between. This CDR3 reads CASSSTGGAHNEQFF. The DNA of the CDR3 is TGTGCCAGCAGCTCAACAGGCGGCGCGCACAATGAGCAGTTCTTC.

The chain uses TRBV9 and TRBJ1-4; maybe TRBD1 (6 bases). This CDR3 spans 14 amino acids. The V and J ends lost 3 bases and 7 bases respectively, with 13 bases between them. Germline V gene lookup returns CDR1 SGDLS and CDR2 YYNGEE. Here the CDR3 DNA reads TGTGCCAGCAGCGCCTCCTACAGGGCTGAAAAACTGTTTTTT. Protein sequence: CASSASYRAEKLFF.

The genes are TRBV27 and TRBJ2-7; D not certain. V was clipped by 2 bases and J by 0 bases, with 11 bases between them. CDR1 and CDR2 from the germline V gene are MNHEY and SMNVEV (reference sequence). The CDR3 loop spans 15 amino acids. CDR3 coding DNA: TGTGCCAGCAGTTTAATCCAAACAAGCTCCTACGAGCAGTACTTC. This gives the protein CASSLIQTSSYEQYF.

V gene TRBV30 combines with J gene TRBJ1-1; D not resolved. The CDR3 consists of 13 residues. Trimming left V 2 bases short and J 3 bases short, with 10 bases between. Per the germline V gene, CDR1 is GTSNPN and CDR2 is SVGIG (reference sequence). CDR3 amino acids: CAWSFAQYTEAFF. DNA for the CDR3: TGTGCCTGGAGTTTTGCACAGTACACTGAAGCTTTCTTT.

This chain connects TRBV11-2 to TRBJ2-5, with TRBD2 as a possible D gene (5 bases). The CDR3 has 15 amino acids. Trimming removed 4 bases from V and 5 bases from J, with 17 bases in between. CDR1 and CDR2 from the germline V gene are SGHAT and FQNNGV. The chain's CDR3 is CASSYDPRDQETQYF. The CDR3 coding sequence is TGTGCCAGCAGCTACGATCCGAGGGATCAGGAGACCCAGTACTTC.

This chain connects TRBV7-8 to TRBJ2-7, with D hard to call. V was cut by 5 bases and J by 3 bases, with 14 bases left in between. The germline CDR1 and CDR2 sequences are SGHVS and FQNEAQ. This CDR3 comprises 14 residues. This CDR3 is CASSHSLKFYEQYF. CDR3 nucleotide sequence: TGTGCCAGCAGCCACTCCCTGAAATTCTACGAGCAGTACTTC.

The chain has TRBV14 and TRBJ2-6; a possible D gene is TRBD1 (6 bases). V was clipped by 2 bases and J by 3 bases, with 11 bases between them. Germline CDR1 SGHDN, CDR2 FVKESK. There are 16 residues in the CDR3. The CDR3, as DNA: TGTGCCAGCAGCCAAACAGGGAAGGTTGGGGCCAACGTCCTGACTTTC. It yields the protein CASSQTGKVGANVLTF.

The gene calls are TRBV18 and TRBJ1-1; 8 bases line up with TRBD1. J lost 0 bases, V lost 1 base, and 7 bases had no gene match. The CDR3 sequence is 17 residues long. CDR1 and CDR2 (germline): KGHSH, LQKENI. CDR3 region: CASSPQGTGYMNTEAFF. DNA for the CDR3: TGTGCCAGCTCACCACAAGGGACAGGTTATATGAACACTGAAGCTTTCTTT.

V is TRBV5-1 and J is TRBJ2-5, with a weak D call TRBD1 (7 bases). V lost 5 bases to trimming and J lost 0 bases, with 17 bases between them. Germline-derived CDR1 and CDR2 are SGHRS and YFSETQ. CDR3 length equals 16 residues. DNA for the CDR3: TGCGCCAGCAGGGAGGGGGCTAGGGGAGACCAAGAGACCCAGTACTTC. Encoded protein: CASREGARGDQETQYF. Full variable domain (missing parts from reference TRBV5-1 and TRBJ2-5): KAGVTQTPRYLIKTRGQQVTLSCSPISGHRSVSWYQQTPGQGLQFLFEYFSETQRNKGNFPGRFSGRQFSNSRSEMNVSTLELGDSALYLCASREGARGDQETQYFGPGTRLLVL.

The chain combines TRBV28 with TRBJ1-2, with D possibly matching TRBD1 (5 bases). Trimming took 6 bases from V and 2 from J, leaving 16 bases between them. The CDR3 contains 15 residues. Germline CDR1 reads MDHEN; CDR2 reads SYDVKM. As DNA, the CDR3 is TGTGCCAGCAGCACGGACACCTCATTAAACTATGGCTACACCTTC. The encoded protein is CASSTDTSLNYGYTF.

J is TRBJ1-2 and V is TRBV2; no definite D call. The CDR3 extends over 17 amino acids. Germline values: CDR1 SNHLY, CDR2 FYNNEI. The germline V and J ends were trimmed by 4 bases and 4 bases, with 22 bases remaining between them. The CDR3 DNA sequence: TGTGCCAGCAGTGGCCGTTATTACCAGGTCCTGCTCTATGGCTACACCTTC. It is translated as CASSGRYYQVLLYGYTF.